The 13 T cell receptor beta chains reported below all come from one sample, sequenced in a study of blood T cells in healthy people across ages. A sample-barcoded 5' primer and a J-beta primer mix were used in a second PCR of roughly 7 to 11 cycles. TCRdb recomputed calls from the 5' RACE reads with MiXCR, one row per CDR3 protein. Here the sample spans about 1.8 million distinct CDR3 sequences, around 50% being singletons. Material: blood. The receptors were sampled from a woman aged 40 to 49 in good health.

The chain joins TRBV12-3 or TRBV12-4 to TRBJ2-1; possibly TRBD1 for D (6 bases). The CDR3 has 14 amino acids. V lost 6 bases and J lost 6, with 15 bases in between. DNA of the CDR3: TGTGCCAGCAGCTTTACCAGGACAGTCAATGAGCAGTTCTTC. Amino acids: CASSFTRTVNEQFF.

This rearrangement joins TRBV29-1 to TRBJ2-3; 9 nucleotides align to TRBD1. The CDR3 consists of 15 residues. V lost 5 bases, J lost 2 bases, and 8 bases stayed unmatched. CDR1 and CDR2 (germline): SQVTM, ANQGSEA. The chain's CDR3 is CSVRAGTGTTDTQYF. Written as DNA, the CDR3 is TGCAGCGTTCGGGCCGGGACAGGGACCACAGATACGCAGTATTTT.

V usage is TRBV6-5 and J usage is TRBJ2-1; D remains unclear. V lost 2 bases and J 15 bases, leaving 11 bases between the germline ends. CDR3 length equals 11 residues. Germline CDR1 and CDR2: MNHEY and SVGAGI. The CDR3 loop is CASSYGDSRFF. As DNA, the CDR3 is TGTGCCAGCAGTTACGGGGATTCCCGGTTCTTC.

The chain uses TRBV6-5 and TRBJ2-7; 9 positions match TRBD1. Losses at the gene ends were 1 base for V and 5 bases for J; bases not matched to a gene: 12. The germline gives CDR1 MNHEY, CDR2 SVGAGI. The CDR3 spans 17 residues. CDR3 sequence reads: CASSYFSPGTGSDEQYF. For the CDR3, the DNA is TGTGCCAGCAGTTACTTTAGTCCCGGGACAGGGAGTGACGAGCAGTACTTC.

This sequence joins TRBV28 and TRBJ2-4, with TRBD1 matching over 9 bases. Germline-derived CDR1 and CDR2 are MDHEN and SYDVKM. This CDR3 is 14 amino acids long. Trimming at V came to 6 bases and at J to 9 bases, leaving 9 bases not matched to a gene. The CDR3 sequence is CASSPPGQGCIQYF. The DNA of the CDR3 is TGTGCCAGCAGCCCTCCGGGACAGGGTTGCATTCAGTACTTC.

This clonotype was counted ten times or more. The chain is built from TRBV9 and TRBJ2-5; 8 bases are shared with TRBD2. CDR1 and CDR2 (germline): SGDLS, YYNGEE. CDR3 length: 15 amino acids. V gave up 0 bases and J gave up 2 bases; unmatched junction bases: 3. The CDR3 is CASSVVASGQETQYF. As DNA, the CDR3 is TGTGCCAGCAGCGTAGTGGCTAGCGGGCAAGAGACCCAGTACTTC. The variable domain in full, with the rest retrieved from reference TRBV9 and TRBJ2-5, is DSGVTQTPKHLITATGQRVTLRCSPRSGDLSVYWYQQSLDQGLQFLIQYYNGEERAKGNILERFSAQQFPDLHSELNLSSLELGDSALYFCASSVVASGQETQYFGPGTRLLVL.

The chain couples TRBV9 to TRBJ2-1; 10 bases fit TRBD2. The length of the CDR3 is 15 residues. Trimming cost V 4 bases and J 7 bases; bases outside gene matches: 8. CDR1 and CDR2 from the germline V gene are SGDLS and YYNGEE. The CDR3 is CASSKRLAGYNEQFF. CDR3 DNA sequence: TGTGCCAGCAGCAAGAGACTAGCGGGCTATAATGAGCAGTTCTTC.

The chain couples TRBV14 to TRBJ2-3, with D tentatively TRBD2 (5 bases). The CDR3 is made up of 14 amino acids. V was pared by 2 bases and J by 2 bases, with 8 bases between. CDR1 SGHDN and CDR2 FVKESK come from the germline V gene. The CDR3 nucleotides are TGTGCCAGCAGCCAACAGCGGCACACAGATACGCAGTATTTT. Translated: CASSQQRHTDTQYF.

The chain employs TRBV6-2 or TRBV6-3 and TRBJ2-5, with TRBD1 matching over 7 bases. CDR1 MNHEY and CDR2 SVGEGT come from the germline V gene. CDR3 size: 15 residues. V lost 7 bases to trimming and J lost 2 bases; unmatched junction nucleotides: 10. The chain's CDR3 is CASTPRDRLQETQYF. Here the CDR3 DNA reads TGTGCCAGCACCCCAAGGGACAGACTTCAAGAGACCCAGTACTTC.

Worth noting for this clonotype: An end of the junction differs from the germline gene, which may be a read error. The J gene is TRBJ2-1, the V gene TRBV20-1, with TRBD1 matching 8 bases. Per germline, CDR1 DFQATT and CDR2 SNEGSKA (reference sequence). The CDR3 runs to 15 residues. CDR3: CSASGGWSSYSEQFF. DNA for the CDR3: TGCAGTGCTTCAGGGGGCTGGAGCTCCTACAGTGAGCAGTTCTTC.

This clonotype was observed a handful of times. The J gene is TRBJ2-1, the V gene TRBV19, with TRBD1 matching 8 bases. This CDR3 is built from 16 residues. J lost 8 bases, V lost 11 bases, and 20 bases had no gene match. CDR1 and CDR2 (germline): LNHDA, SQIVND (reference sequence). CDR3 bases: TGTGCCTCTAGTATGGGAACAGGGGGTCCGATAGATGAGCAGTTCTTC. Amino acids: CASSMGTGGPIDEQFF.

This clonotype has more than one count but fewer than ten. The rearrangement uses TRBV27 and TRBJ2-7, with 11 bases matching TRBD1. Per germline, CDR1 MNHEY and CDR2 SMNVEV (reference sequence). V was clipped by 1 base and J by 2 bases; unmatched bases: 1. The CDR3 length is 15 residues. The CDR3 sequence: CASSLLGQGAYEQYF. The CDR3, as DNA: TGTGCCAGCAGTTTATTGGGACAGGGGGCCTACGAGCAGTACTTC.

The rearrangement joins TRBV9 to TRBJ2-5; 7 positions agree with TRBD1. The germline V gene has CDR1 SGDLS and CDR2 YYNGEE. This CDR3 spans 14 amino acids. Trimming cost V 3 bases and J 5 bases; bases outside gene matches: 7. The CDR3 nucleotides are TGTGCCAGCAGCGAGGGGGCAATGGGGGAGACCCAGTACTTC. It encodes CASSEGAMGETQYF.